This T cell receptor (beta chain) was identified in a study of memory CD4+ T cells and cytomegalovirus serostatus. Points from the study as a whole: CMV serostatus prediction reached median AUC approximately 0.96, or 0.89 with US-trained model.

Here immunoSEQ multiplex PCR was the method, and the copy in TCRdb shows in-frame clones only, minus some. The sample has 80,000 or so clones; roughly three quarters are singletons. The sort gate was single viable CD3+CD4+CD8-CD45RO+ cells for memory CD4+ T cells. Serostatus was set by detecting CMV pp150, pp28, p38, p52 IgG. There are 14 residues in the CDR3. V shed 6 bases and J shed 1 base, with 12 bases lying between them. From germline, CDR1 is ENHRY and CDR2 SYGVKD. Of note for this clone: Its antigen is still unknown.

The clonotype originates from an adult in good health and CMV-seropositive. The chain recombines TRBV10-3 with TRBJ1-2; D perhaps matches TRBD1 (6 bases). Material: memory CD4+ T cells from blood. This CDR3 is CAISSDSLNYGYTF. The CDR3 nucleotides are TGTGCCATCAGCTCGGACAGTCTTAACTATGGCTACACCTTC.